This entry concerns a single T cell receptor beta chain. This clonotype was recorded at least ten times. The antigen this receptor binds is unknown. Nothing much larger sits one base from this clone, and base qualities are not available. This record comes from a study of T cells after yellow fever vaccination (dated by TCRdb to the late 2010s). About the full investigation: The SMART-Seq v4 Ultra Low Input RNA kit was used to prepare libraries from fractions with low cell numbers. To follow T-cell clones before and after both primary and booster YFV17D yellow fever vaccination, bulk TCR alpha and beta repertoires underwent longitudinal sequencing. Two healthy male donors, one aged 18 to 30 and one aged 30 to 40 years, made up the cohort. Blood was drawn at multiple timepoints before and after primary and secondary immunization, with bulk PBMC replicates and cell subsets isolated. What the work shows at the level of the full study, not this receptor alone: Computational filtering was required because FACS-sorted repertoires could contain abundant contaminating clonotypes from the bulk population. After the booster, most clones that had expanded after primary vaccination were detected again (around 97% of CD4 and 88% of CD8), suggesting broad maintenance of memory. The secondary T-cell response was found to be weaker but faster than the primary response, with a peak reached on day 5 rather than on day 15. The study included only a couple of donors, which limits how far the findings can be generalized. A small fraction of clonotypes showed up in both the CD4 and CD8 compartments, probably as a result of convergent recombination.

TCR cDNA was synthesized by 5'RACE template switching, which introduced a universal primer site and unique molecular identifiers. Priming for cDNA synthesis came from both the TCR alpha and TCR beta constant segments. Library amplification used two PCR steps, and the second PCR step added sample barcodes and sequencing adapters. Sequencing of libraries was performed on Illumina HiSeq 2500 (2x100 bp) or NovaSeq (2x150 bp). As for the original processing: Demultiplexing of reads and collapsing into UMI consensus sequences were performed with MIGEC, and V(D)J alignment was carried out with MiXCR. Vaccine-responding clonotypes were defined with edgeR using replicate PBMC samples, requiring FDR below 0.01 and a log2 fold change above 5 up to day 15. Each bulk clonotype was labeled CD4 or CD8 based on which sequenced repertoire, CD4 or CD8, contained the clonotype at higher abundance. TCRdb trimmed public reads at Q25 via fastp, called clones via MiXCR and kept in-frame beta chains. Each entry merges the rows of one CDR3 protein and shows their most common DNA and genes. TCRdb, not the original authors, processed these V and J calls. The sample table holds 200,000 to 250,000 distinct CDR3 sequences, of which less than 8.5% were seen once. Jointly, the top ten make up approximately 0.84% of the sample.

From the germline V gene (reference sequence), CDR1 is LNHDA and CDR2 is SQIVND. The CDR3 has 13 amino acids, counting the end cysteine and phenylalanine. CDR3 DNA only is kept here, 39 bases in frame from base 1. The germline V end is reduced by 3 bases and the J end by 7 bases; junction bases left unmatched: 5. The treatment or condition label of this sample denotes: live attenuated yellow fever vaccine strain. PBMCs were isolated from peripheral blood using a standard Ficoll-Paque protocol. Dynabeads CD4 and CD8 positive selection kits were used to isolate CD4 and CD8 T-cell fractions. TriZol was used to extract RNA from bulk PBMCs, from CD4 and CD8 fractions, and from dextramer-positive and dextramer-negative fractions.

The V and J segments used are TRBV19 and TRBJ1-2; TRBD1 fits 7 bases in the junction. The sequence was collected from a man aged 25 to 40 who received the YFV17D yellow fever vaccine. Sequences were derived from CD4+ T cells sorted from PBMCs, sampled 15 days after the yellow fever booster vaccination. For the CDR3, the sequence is CASSIGGGGGYTF. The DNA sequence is TGTGCCAGTAGTATTGGAGGGGGCGGTGGCTACACCTTC.